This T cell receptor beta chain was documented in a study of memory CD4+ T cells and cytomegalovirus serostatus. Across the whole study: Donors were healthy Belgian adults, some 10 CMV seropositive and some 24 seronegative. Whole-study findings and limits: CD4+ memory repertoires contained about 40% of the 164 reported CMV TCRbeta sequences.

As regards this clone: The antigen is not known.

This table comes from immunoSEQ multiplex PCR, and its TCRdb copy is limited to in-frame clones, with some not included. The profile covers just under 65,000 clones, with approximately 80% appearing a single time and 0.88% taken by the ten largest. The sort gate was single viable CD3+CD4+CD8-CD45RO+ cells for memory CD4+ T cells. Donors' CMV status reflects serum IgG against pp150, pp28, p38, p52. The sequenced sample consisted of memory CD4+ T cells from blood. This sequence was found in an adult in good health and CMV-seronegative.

CDR3 region: CASRNQGEQYF. CDR3 DNA sequence: TGTGCCAGCAGAAACCAGGGGGAGCAGTACTTC. This sequence joins TRBV6-5 and TRBJ2-7; D is perhaps TRBD1 (6 bases). V gave up 6 bases and J gave up 7 bases, with 10 bases separating them. The CDR3 is 11 amino acids. Germline loops: CDR1 MNHEY, CDR2 SVGAGI.